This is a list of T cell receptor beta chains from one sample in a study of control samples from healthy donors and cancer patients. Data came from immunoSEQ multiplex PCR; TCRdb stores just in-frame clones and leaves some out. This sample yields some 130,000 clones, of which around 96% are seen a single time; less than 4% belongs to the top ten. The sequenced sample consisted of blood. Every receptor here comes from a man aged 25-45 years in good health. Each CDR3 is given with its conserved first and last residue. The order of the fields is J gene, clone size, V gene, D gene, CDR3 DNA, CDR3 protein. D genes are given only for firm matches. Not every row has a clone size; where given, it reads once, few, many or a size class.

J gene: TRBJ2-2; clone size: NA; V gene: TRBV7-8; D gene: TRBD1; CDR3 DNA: TGTGCCAGCAGCACCAGGGACAGGGGGCGTAGGTCGAACACCGGGGAGCTGTTTTTT; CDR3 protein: CASSTRDRGRRSNTGELFF
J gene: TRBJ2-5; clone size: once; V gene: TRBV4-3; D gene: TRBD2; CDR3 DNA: TGCGCCAGCAGCCAAGGACTAGCGGGGATGGAGACCCAGTACTTC; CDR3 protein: CASSQGLAGMETQYF
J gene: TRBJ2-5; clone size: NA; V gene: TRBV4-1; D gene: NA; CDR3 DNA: TGCGCCAGCAGCCAAGCCTCGTTGGCTCAAGAGACCCAGTACTTC; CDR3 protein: CASSQASLAQETQYF
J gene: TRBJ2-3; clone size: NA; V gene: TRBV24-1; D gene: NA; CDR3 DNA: TGTGCCACCAGTGATCCAAGAATGGGGACAGATACGCAGTATTTT; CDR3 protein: CATSDPRMGTDTQYF
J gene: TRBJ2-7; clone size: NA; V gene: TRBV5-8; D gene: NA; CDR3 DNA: TGTGCCAGCAGCCCGGGATCCTACGAGCAGTACTTC; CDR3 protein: CASSPGSYEQYF
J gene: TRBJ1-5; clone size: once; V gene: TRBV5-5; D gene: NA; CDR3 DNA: TGTGCCAGCAGCTTGGTTGCAGTTAGCAATCAGCCCCAGCATTTT; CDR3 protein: CASSLVAVSNQPQHF
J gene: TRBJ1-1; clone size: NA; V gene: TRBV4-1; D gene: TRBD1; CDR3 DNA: TGCGCCAGCAGCGATACAGGGGTGAACACTGAAGCTTTCTTT; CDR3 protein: CASSDTGVNTEAFF
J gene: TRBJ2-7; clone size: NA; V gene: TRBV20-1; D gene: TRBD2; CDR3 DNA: TGCAGTGCTAGTTCTAGCGGGGGCCTCTACGAGCAGTACTTC; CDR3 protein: CSASSSGGLYEQYF
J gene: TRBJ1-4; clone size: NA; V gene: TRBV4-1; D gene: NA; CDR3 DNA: TGCGCCAGCAGCGCTGGGGGAGGTCTGTTTTTT; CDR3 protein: CASSAGGGLFF
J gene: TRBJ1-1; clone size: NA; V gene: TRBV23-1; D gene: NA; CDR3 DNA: TGCGCCAGCAGTCAATCGGGGCATCACACGGTAGAAGCTTTCTTT; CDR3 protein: CASSQSGHHTVEAFF
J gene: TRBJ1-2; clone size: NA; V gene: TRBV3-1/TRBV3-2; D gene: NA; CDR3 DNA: TGTGCCAGCAGCCCCTCCGTGGGGGCAGCGAATGGCTACACCTTC; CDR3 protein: CASSPSVGAANGYTF
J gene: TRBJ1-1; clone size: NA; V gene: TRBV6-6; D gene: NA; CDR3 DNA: TGTGCCAGCAGTTACTCTATCGGGGCGGGTGGAGCTTTCTTT; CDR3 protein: CASSYSIGAGGAFF
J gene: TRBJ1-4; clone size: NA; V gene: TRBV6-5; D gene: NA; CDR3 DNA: TGTGCCAGCAGATCTGTCGGGGATGAAAAACTGTTTTTT; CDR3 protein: CASRSVGDEKLFF
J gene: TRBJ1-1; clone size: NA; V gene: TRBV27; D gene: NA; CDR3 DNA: TGTGCCAGCAACGCCAGGGGATTGTACACTGAAGCTTTCTTT; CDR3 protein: CASNARGLYTEAFF
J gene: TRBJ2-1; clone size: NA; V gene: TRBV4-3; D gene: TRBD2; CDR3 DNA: TGCGCCAGCAGCCAAGGACTAGCGGGGGGGTACAATGAGCAGTTCTTC; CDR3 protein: CASSQGLAGGYNEQFF
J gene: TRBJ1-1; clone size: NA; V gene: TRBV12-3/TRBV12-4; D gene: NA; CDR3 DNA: TGTGCCAGCAGTTTCGGCGCTGAAGCTTTCTTT; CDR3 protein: CASSFGAEAFF
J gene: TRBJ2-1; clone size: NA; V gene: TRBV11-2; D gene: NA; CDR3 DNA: TGTGCCAGCAGCTTAGGCTCAGGGGCCTACAATGAGCAGTTCTTC; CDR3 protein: CASSLGSGAYNEQFF
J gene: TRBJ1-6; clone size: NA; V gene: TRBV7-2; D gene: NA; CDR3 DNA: TGTGCCAGCAGCTTTCGACGACAAAATAATTCACCCCTCCACTTT; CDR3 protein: CASSFRRQNNSPLHF
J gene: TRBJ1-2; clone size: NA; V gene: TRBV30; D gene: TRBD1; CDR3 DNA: TGTGCCTGGAAAGGGCCCTCTTCTCCCGGACAGGCGCCGACCTTC; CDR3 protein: CAWKGPSSPGQAPTF
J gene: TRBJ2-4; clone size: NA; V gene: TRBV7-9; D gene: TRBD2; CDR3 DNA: TGTGCCAGCAGCACCGGGACTAGCGGGGAAAACATTCAGTACTTC; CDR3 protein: CASSTGTSGENIQYF
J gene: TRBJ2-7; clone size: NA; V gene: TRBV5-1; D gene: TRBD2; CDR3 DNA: TGCGCCAGCAGCTTGGGGGTGTCTCTAGCGGGGGGGCCCCACGAGCAGTACTTC; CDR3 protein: CASSLGVSLAGGPHEQYF
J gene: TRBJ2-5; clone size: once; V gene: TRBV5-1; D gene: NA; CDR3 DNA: TGCGCCAGCAGCGCGTCGGGGGAGACCCAGTACTTC; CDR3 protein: CASSASGETQYF
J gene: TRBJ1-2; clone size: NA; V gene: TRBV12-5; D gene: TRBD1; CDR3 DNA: TGTGCTAGTGGTTTGGAGGGGGCGTTAAGCACCTTC; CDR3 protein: CASGLEGALSTF
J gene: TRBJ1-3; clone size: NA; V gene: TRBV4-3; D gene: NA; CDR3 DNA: TGCGCCAGCAGCCAACACAGCTCTGGAAACACCATATATTTT; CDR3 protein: CASSQHSSGNTIYF
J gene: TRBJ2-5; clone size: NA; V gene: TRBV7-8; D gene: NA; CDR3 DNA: TGTGCCAGCAGCTTAGACGGCGAGGTCGAGACCCAGTACTTC; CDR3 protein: CASSLDGEVETQYF
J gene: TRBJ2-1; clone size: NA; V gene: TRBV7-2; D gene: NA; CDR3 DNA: TGTGCCAGCAGCTTAGCGAACATCCGGACGATCCGCTCCTACAATGAGCAGTTCTTC; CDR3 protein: CASSLANIRTIRSYNEQFF
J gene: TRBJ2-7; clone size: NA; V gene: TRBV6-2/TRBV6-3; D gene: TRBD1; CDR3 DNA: TGTGCCAGCAGTTACTCGGATAGGACAGGGCGGGACGAGCAGTACTTC; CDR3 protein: CASSYSDRTGRDEQYF
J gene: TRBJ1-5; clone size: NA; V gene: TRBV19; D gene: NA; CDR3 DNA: TGTGCCAGTAGCGAACAGGGAATCAATCAGCCCCAGCATTTT; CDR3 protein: CASSEQGINQPQHF
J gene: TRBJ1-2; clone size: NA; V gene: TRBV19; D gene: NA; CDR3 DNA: TGTGCCAGTAGTCTCAGGGCGGCGGGCTACACCTTC; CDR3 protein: CASSLRAAGYTF
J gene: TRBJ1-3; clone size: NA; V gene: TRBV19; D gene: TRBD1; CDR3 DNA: TGTGCCAGTAGTAGTCGGACAGGGGCAACTGGAAACACCATATATTTT; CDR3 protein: CASSSRTGATGNTIYF
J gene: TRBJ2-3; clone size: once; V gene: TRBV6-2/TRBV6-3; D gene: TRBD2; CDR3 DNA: TGTGCCAGCAGTTACGACGCGGGGGGGTCGGACATCACAGATACGCAGTATTTT; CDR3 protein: CASSYDAGGSDITDTQYF
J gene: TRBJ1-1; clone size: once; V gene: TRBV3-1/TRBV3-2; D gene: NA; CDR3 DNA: TGTGCCAGCAGCCAAAGGACTCGGTTAGCTGAAGCTTTCTTT; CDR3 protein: CASSQRTRLAEAFF
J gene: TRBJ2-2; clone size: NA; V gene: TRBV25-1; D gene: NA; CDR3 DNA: TGTGCCAGCAGTGCAACAGGGTTCACCGGGGAGCTGTTTTTT; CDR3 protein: CASSATGFTGELFF
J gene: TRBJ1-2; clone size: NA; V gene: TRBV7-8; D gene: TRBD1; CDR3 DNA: TGTGCCAGCAGCTTATCAGGGGGTCTCAAAAATGGCTACACCTTC; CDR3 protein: CASSLSGGLKNGYTF
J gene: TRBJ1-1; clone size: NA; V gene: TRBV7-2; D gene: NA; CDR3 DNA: TGTGCCAGCAGCTCGGGGATAATCCCTGAAGCTTTCTTT; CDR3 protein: CASSSGIIPEAFF
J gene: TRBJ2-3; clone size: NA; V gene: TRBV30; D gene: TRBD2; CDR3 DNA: TGTGCCTGGGGCTTGGGGGGGGATACGCAGTATTTT; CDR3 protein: CAWGLGGDTQYF
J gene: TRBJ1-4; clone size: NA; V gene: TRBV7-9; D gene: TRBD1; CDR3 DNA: TGTGCCAGCAGCACGGGACAGGGAAATGAAAAACTGTTTTTT; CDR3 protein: CASSTGQGNEKLFF
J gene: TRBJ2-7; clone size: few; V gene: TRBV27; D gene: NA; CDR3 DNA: TGTGCCAGCAGTTGGAGCGGTACCTACGAGCAGTACTTC; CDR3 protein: CASSWSGTYEQYF
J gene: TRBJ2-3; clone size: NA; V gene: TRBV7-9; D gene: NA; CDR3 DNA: TGTGCCAGCAGCTTAGCTTACGCCAGAGGGGATACGCAGTATTTT; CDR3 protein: CASSLAYARGDTQYF
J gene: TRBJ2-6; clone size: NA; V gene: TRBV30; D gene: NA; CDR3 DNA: TGTGCCCACCAAAAGGGGGGACCCCCTGGGGCCAACGTCCTGACTTTC; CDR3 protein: CAHQKGGPPGANVLTF
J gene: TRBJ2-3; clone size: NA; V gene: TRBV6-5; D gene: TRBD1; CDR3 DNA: TGTGCCAGCAGTTATCGACAGGGGTTGCAGTATTTT; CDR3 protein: CASSYRQGLQYF